Below, 25 T cell receptor beta chains from the same sample are listed, as sequenced in a study of cytomegalovirus exposure and HLA in healthy donors. Primers: 60 Vbeta forward and 13 Jbeta reverse. Sequencing was performed with immunoSEQ multiplex PCR; in TCRdb, only in-frame clones are kept and a portion is missing. The sample contains roughly 120,000 clones, about 80% of which appear only once. The specimen was PBMCs. These receptors all stem from a woman in her thirties or forties in good health and CMV-seropositive.

CDR3 residues: CASSLTVPEWKGDTKETQYF. The CDR3 coding sequence is TGCGCCAGCAGCTTGACTGTCCCGGAGTGGAAGGGGGATACCAAAGAGACCCAGTACTTC. This chain connects TRBV5-1 to TRBJ2-5, with D possibly matching TRBD1 (6 bases). The ends were cut back, 1 base at V and 3 bases at J, with 28 bases in the middle. The length of the CDR3 is 20 residues. Germline CDR1 and CDR2: SGHRS and YFSETQ.

This clone was seen more than once but under ten times. The chain combines TRBV13 with TRBJ2-1; 11 bases match TRBD2. The V gene end was trimmed by 2 bases and the J gene end by 4 bases; junction bases not matched to a gene: 7. The CDR3 consists of 17 residues. The germline gives CDR1 PRHDT, CDR2 FYEKMQ (reference sequence). The chain's CDR3 is CASSLIAGGPKYNEQFF. For the CDR3, the DNA is TGTGCCAGCAGCTTAATAGCGGGAGGGCCAAAATACAATGAGCAGTTCTTC. The full variable domain, in which reference TRBV13 and TRBJ2-1 provide the parts outside the CDR3, is AAGVIQSPRHLIKEKRETATLKCYPIPRHDTVYWYQQGPGQDPQFLISFYEKMQSDKGSIPDRFSAQQFSDYHSELNMSSLELGDSALYFCASSLIAGGPKYNEQFFGPGTRLTVL.

The table lists this clone with a count of one. V gene TRBV29-1 combines with J gene TRBJ1-6, with D perhaps matching TRBD1 (6 bases). The germline V gene has CDR1 SQVTM and CDR2 ANQGSEA. Trimming left V 4 bases short and J 10 bases short, with 17 bases between. This CDR3 spans 14 amino acids. CDR3 DNA: TGCAGCGTTGCAGCAGGGGAAATCGGGTCACCCCTCCACTTT. Translated, it gives CSVAAGEIGSPLHF.

The V and J genes are TRBV9 and TRBJ1-2; 9 bases are a match to TRBD1. V was pared by 4 bases and J by 3 bases, with 7 bases of the junction left unmatched. CDR3 length: 15 residues. Looked up from germline, CDR1 is SGDLS and CDR2 is YYNGEE. The CDR3 spells CASSPRDRVHYGYTF. The CDR3 coding sequence is TGTGCCAGCAGCCCACGGGACAGGGTCCACTATGGCTACACCTTC.

The rearrangement joins TRBV7-6 to TRBJ1-4; D possibly corresponds to TRBD1 (5 bases). There are 15 residues in the CDR3. Trimming removed 4 bases from V and 7 bases from J, with 16 bases in between. Germline V gene data show CDR1 as SGHVS and CDR2 as FNYEAQ. The CDR3: CASSYGQDGGEKLFF. In DNA, the CDR3 is TGTGCCAGCAGCTACGGACAAGACGGCGGTGAAAAACTGTTTTTT.

The gene calls are TRBV11-3 and TRBJ2-5; 14 positions agree with TRBD2. The better agreement between TRBJ2-7 and the DNA end casts doubt on the J call. The CDR3 contains 16 residues. The V gene's germline CDR1 is SGHNT and CDR2 YENEEA. The CDR3 protein is CASSPGTSGSSYEQYF. The DNA of the CDR3 is TGTGCCAGCAGCCCAGGGACTAGCGGGAGCTCCTACGAGCAGTACTTC.

The chain recombines TRBV25-1 with TRBJ2-1; TRBD2 might be the D (6 bases). Germline V lookup: CDR1 MGHDK, CDR2 SYGVNS. V lost 8 bases, J lost 4 bases, and 6 bases lay in between. The CDR3 is made up of 11 amino acids. The CDR3: CASGLYNEQFF. CDR3 in DNA: TGTGCCAGCGGACTATACAATGAGCAGTTCTTC.

V is TRBV5-1 and J is TRBJ2-7, with 10 bases fitting TRBD2. CDR1 and CDR2 from the germline V gene are SGHRS and YFSETQ. The CDR3 spans 15 residues. J gave up 2 bases and V 7 bases, and 9 bases lay outside the gene matches. CDR3: CASRLAGALPYEQYF. The CDR3 DNA reads as TGCGCCAGCCGGCTAGCGGGGGCCCTCCCCTACGAGCAGTACTTC.

V gene TRBV2 combines with J gene TRBJ2-2; 7 bases are shared with TRBD1. The end of the DNA aligns better with TRBJ1-3, so the J call may be wrong. This CDR3 comprises 16 residues. In germline, CDR1 is SNHLY, CDR2 FYNNEI. The CDR3 here is CASSYSGQTSGNTIYF. Here the CDR3 DNA reads TGTGCCAGCAGTTACTCGGGACAGACCTCTGGAAACACCATATATTTT.

V gene TRBV19 combines with J gene TRBJ1-1; 7 bases line up with TRBD1. J was trimmed by 4 bases and V by 8 bases; bases with no gene match: 7. Germline values: CDR1 LNHDA, CDR2 SQIVND (reference sequence). The length of the CDR3 is 13 residues. The chain's CDR3 is CASEDRLATEAFF. CDR3 bases: TGTGCCAGTGAGGACAGGTTGGCCACTGAAGCTTTCTTT.

A single count supports this clone. The chain is built from TRBV6-5 and TRBJ2-1; TRBD1 aligns across 9 bases. Germline V gene lookup returns CDR1 MNHEY and CDR2 SVGAGI. This CDR3 spans 15 amino acids. The V gene end was trimmed by 7 bases and the J gene end by 10 bases; junction bases not matched to a gene: 14. DNA of the CDR3: TGTGCCAGCACTACAGGGGGCGCCCAGGGAATCGAGCAGTTCTTC. It is translated as CASTTGGAQGIEQFF.

The rearrangement joins TRBV7-8 to TRBJ1-5; TRBD1 is a possible D gene (5 bases). Germline assignment: CDR1 SGHVS and CDR2 FQNEAQ. The CDR3 sequence is 15 residues long. The V end was cut by 1 base, the J end by 5 bases, with 12 bases between. The CDR3 DNA reads as TGTGCCAGCAGCTTAGGCCAGGGTCTCGATCAGCCCCAGCATTTT. As protein: CASSLGQGLDQPQHF.

The CDR3 coding sequence is TGCAGCGTTGACTGGGACAGGGGGAAAGGTACGCAGTATTTT. Translated, it gives CSVDWDRGKGTQYF. J is TRBJ2-3 and V is TRBV29-1; 11 bases are a match to TRBD1. Per germline, CDR1 SQVTM and CDR2 ANQGSEA. The CDR3 consists of 14 residues. The V segment lost 3 bases and the J segment 8 bases; nucleotides outside the gene matches: 7.

The J gene is TRBJ1-2, the V gene TRBV6-1; D possibly corresponds to TRBD1 (6 bases). CDR1 and CDR2 (germline): MNHNS, SASEGT. The V end was cut by 8 bases, the J end by 2 bases, with 15 bases between. The CDR3 has 14 residues. CDR3 amino acids: CASHKTGLNYGYTF. CDR3 DNA: TGTGCCAGCCACAAAACAGGGTTGAACTATGGCTACACCTTC.

The genes are TRBV1 and TRBJ1-6; the listed D gene, TRBD1, was not tested against the DNA. TRBV1 is an annotated pseudogene. This CDR3 contains 19 residues. In DNA, the CDR3 is TGCACCAGCAGCCAACCGGGACAGGGAGAATATCCCTATAATTCACCCCTCCACTTT. It is translated as CTSSQPGQGEYPYNSPLHF.

This chain links TRBV4-2 with TRBJ2-7, with 12 bases lining up with TRBD2. CDR1 LGHNA and CDR2 YNFKEQ come from the germline V gene. The J segment lost 7 bases and the V segment lost 0 bases, leaving 7 bases of the junction unmatched. The CDR3 consists of 16 residues. The CDR3 is CASSQDGRLAGGEQYF. CDR3 DNA: TGTGCCAGCAGCCAAGATGGTCGGCTAGCGGGAGGGGAGCAGTACTTC.

The rearrangement links TRBV7-9 to TRBJ2-5, with 7 nucleotides matching TRBD2. This CDR3 contains 16 residues. V was pared by 5 bases and J by 2 bases, with 11 bases of the junction left unmatched. Germline values: CDR1 SEHNR, CDR2 FQNEAQ (reference sequence). CDR3 in amino acids: CASSPQGGRRQETQYF. CDR3 DNA: TGTGCCAGCAGCCCCCAGGGCGGGAGACGACAAGAGACCCAGTACTTC.

This chain connects TRBV30 to TRBJ1-3, with D maybe TRBD1 (6 bases). Trimming removed 4 bases at V and 4 bases at J, with 14 bases between. In germline, CDR1 is GTSNPN, CDR2 SVGIG (reference sequence). The CDR3 runs 14 residues. The CDR3 DNA is TGTGCCTGGACGTCCCAGGGGCTCGGAAACACCATATATTTT. The encoded protein is CAWTSQGLGNTIYF.

This clone was seen only a few times. The CDR3 sequence: CASSDPSGTNTQYF. In DNA form, the CDR3 reads TGTGCCAGCAGTGACCCTAGCGGGACAAATACGCAGTATTTT. This chain uses TRBV6-4 with TRBJ2-3; TRBD2 agrees at 9 bases. Germline loops: CDR1 MRHNA, CDR2 SNTAGT. Unmatched junction bases numbered 4, after V lost 2 bases and J lost 7 bases. CDR3 length: 14 amino acids.

V is TRBV9 and J is TRBJ2-1; 12 nucleotides align to TRBD2. The germline gives CDR1 SGDLS, CDR2 YYNGEE. This CDR3 has 15 amino acids. V shed 3 bases and J 2 bases; nucleotides not matched to a gene: 0. This CDR3 reads CASSGTSGTYNEQFF. In DNA, the CDR3 is TGTGCCAGCAGCGGGACTAGCGGGACCTACAATGAGCAGTTCTTC.

The chain uses TRBV6-6 and TRBJ2-7; D ambiguous. Germline V lookup: CDR1 MNHNY, CDR2 SVGAGI (reference sequence). V dropped 2 bases and J dropped 0 bases, with 8 bases sitting between them. The CDR3 length is 14 residues. The CDR3 protein is CASSYPGDSYEQYF. Here the CDR3 DNA reads TGTGCCAGCAGTTACCCCGGTGACTCCTACGAGCAGTACTTC.

The rearrangement links TRBV10-3 to TRBJ1-2; TRBD1 matches at 7 bases. V shed 2 bases, J shed 5 bases, and the junction held 8 bases outside the gene matches. CDR1 is ENHRY, CDR2 SYGVKD, per germline. There are 15 residues in the CDR3. CDR3 loop: CAISEGDSRRYGYTF. The DNA of the CDR3 is TGTGCCATCAGTGAGGGGGACAGCCGGAGGTATGGCTACACCTTC.

CDR3 residues: CTSSQNTGEEQYF. CDR3 DNA sequence: TGCACCAGCAGCCAAAACACGGGGGAGGAGCAGTACTTC. This chain joins TRBV1 and TRBJ2-7; the tabulated D call, TRBD2, remains unverified against the DNA. TRBV1 is deemed a pseudogene. CDR3 size: 13 residues.

CDR3 DNA sequence: TGCGCCAGCAGCCAAGATCGTGGCGGTGACAGGGGGCGACAAGAGACCCAGTACTTC. Its translation: CASSQDRGGDRGRQETQYF. The V and J genes are TRBV4-1 and TRBJ2-5, with 10 bases matching TRBD1. Germline trimming cut 0 bases from V and 2 bases from J; bases unmatched to any gene: 12. Germline V lookup: CDR1 MGHRA, CDR2 YSYEKL. The CDR3 loop spans 19 amino acids.

The chain joins TRBV2 to TRBJ2-3; 10 bases map to TRBD1. CDR3 size: 15 residues. V was clipped by 5 bases and J by 7 bases; unmatched bases: 9. Germline V gene data show CDR1 as SNHLY and CDR2 as FYNNEI. The CDR3 here is CASSRGQGDTYTQYF. The CDR3 nucleotides read TGTGCCAGCAGTCGAGGACAGGGGGATACGTATACGCAGTATTTT.